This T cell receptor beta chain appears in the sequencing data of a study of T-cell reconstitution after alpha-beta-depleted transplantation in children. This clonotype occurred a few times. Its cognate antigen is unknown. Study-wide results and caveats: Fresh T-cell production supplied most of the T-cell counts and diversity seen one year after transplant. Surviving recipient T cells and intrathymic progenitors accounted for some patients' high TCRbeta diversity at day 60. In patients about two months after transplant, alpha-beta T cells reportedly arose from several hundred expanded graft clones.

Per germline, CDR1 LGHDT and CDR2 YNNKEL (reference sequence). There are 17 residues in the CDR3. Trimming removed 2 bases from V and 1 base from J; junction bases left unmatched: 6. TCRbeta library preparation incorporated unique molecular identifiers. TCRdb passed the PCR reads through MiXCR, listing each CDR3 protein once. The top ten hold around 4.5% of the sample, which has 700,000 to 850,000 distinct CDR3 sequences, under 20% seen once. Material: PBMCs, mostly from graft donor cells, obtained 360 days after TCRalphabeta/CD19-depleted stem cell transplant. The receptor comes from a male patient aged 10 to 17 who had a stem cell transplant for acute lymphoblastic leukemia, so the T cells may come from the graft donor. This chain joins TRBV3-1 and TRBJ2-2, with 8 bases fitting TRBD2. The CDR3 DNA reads TGTGCCAGCAGCCAACCGCGGGGGGCTTTGAACACCGGGGAGCTGTTTTTT. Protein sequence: CASSQPRGALNTGELFF.